Given below is one T cell receptor (beta chain) in context. Its target is unknown. The data are from a study of early T cells in non-severe SARS-CoV-2 infection. Study details: Unsorted whole blood bulk RNA was sequenced, with unpaired chains. Study-wide results and limits: Matching against VDJdb likely underestimated virus-specific expansions, favoring anti-spike CD8.

The CDR3 has 10 amino acids. V was trimmed by 3 bases and J by 10 bases, leaving 7 bases between them. The V gene's germline CDR1 is WSHSY and CDR2 SAAADI. As part of library construction, unique molecular identifiers were attached to individual cDNA molecules. Each CDR3 protein is one row after TCRdb ran MiXCR on the 5' RACE reads. The data show about 56,000 distinct CDR3 sequences, less than 15% seen once. Sequencing used whole blood, obtained at baseline. This chain connects TRBV10-2 to TRBJ2-7; D is unclear. The TCR comes from an adult who was a healthcare worker with PCR-confirmed SARS-CoV-2 infection or an uninfected control (not recorded which). The CDR3 nucleotides read TGCGCCAGCAGTGAAGGGCCCCAGTACTTC. This sequence encodes CASSEGPQYF.